These 15 T cell receptor beta chains came from one sample sequenced in a study of shared clonotypes between healthy human individuals. Terminally differentiated effector memory CD45RA+ cells were excluded by CCR7 positive selection of CD45RO-negative cells. Produced via immunoSEQ multiplex PCR; TCRdb's table is partial and in-frame only. The repertoire consists of 550,000 to 750,000 clones, with under 95% occurring once and the leading ten covering 24%. The sequencing sample was made of naive CD8+ T cells sorted from blood. These receptor sequences come from a man aged 25 to 40 in good health.

The rearrangement uses TRBV5-5 and TRBJ2-7; 7 bases are a match to TRBD1. The CDR3 is made up of 15 amino acids. Trimming at V came to 5 bases and at J to 2 bases, leaving 10 bases not matched to a gene. Germline-derived CDR1 and CDR2 are SGHKS and YYEKEE (reference sequence). The CDR3 DNA is TGTGCCAGCAGGGGCACCGGGACAGATACCTACGAGCAGTACTTC. Translation: CASRGTGTDTYEQYF. Full variable domain (remainder filled in from reference TRBV5-5 and TRBJ2-7): DAGVTQSPTHLIKTRGQQVTLRCSPISGHKSVSWYQQVLGQGPQFIFQYYEKEERGRGNFPDRFSARQFPNYSSELNVNALLLGDSALYLCASRGTGTDTYEQYFGPGTRLTVT.

This chain uses TRBV6-4 with TRBJ1-2, with TRBD1 matching 8 bases. Germline V lookup: CDR1 MRHNA, CDR2 SNTAGT. The J segment lost 4 bases and the V segment lost 6 bases, leaving 4 bases of the junction unmatched. The CDR3 loop spans 13 amino acids. CDR3 nucleotides: TGTGCCAGCAGGCCAGGACAGGGCTATGGCTACACCTTC. This codes for CASRPGQGYGYTF.

The rearrangement uses TRBV21-1 and TRBJ1-5. TRBV21-1 is a pseudogene locus. There are 14 residues in the CDR3. The CDR3 reads CASSNPYSNQPQHF. The CDR3, as DNA: TGTGCCAGCAGCAACCCATATAGCAATCAGCCCCAGCATTTT.

This chain joins TRBV4-3 and TRBJ2-1; 11 bases are a match to TRBD2. The trim removed 3 bases at V and 2 bases at J, leaving 0 bases unmatched. Germline CDR1 LGHNA, CDR2 YSLEER. The CDR3 covers 15 residues. CDR3 coding DNA: TGCGCCAGCAGCCAGGGACTAGCGGCCTACAATGAGCAGTTCTTC. Translated, it gives CASSQGLAAYNEQFF.

In the case of this clone: This could be a read error, since a much larger clone is one nucleotide away. CDR3 protein: CASSGLAGGDTQYF. CDR3 sequence (DNA): TGTGCCAGCAGTGGACTAGCGGGAGGAGATACGCAGTATTTT. The chain is built from TRBV13 and TRBJ2-3, with 14 bases aligning to TRBD2. This CDR3 comprises 14 residues. CDR1 PRHDT and CDR2 FYEKMQ come from the germline V gene (reference sequence). V was pared by 6 bases and J by 5 bases, with 1 base of the junction left unmatched.

This sequence joins TRBV7-8 and TRBJ2-1; possibly TRBD2 for D (5 bases). V was clipped by 4 bases and J by 5 bases, with 15 bases between them. CDR3 length: 15 residues. Germline loops: CDR1 SGHVS, CDR2 FQNEAQ. The CDR3 DNA follows: TGTGCCAGCAGCTCTCCGGGGTCACGGGACAATGAGCAGTTCTTC. It encodes CASSSPGSRDNEQFF.

This chain links TRBV27 with TRBJ2-3, with D uncertain. Trimming shortened V by 4 bases and J by 2 bases, and 16 bases separated the two germline ends. CDR1 MNHEY and CDR2 SMNVEV come from the germline V gene (reference sequence). This CDR3 has 16 residues. The CDR3 DNA is TGTGCCAGCAGTTCCCCCGCGGTAGCTTACACAGATACGCAGTATTTT. It translates to CASSSPAVAYTDTQYF.

The chain recombines TRBV7-9 with TRBJ1-4; 7 positions agree with TRBD1. CDR3 length equals 15 residues. V lost 3 bases and J lost 8; bases outside the gene matches: 9. Germline CDR1 and CDR2: SEHNR and FQNEAQ (reference sequence). The DNA for the CDR3 is TGTGCCAGCAGCTTGCCGGGACAGCTACTGGAAAAACTGTTTTTT. It encodes CASSLPGQLLEKLFF.

The genes are TRBV2 and TRBJ2-2; D may match TRBD1 or TRBD2 (5 bases each). Germline lookup yields CDR1 SNHLY and CDR2 FYNNEI. The V gene lost 2 bases and the J gene lost 0 bases, with 13 bases spanning the gap. The CDR3 is made up of 17 amino acids. In DNA form, the CDR3 reads TGTGCCAGCAGTGAAAGTCGTGGGGGACCGAACACCGGGGAGCTGTTTTTT. It codes for CASSESRGGPNTGELFF.

The chain couples TRBV5-8 to TRBJ2-1; D is ambiguous. The V end lost 4 bases, the J end lost 5 bases, and 13 bases lay between the germline ends. CDR3 length equals 14 residues. Germline V gene data show CDR1 as SGHTS and CDR2 as YDEGEE. The CDR3 loop reads CASSPYRRDNEQFF. The CDR3 DNA sequence: TGTGCCAGCAGCCCCTATAGAAGGGACAATGAGCAGTTCTTC.

V gene TRBV7-9 combines with J gene TRBJ2-3; D might be TRBD2 (6 bases). The CDR3 runs to 16 residues. In germline, CDR1 is SEHNR, CDR2 FQNEAQ (reference sequence). V lost 4 bases and J lost 2, with 16 bases in between. As DNA, the CDR3 is TGTGCCAGCAGCTCGGTCGTGGAGGGGTCCACAGATACGCAGTATTTT. This encodes CASSSVVEGSTDTQYF.

This chain links TRBV27 with TRBJ2-1; D unresolved. Deletions cut 0 bases from V and 7 bases from J, with 10 bases between. The CDR3 consists of 14 residues. Germline V gene sequence: CDR1 MNHEY, CDR2 SMNVEV (reference sequence). CDR3 residues: CASSLSVEWNEQFF. The CDR3 DNA is TGTGCCAGCAGTTTATCGGTGGAGTGGAATGAGCAGTTCTTC.

This clone occurred a few times. J is TRBJ1-5 and V is TRBV6-1; the D gene is possibly TRBD1 (5 bases). The CDR3 runs to 14 residues. Germline-derived CDR1 and CDR2 are MNHNS and SASEGT. V shed 2 bases and J shed 4 bases, with 9 bases lying between them. CDR3 nucleotide sequence: TGTGCCAGCAGTGAATGGGACGGGAATCAGCCCCAGCATTTT. Amino acid sequence: CASSEWDGNQPQHF.

The rearrangement links TRBV7-2 to TRBJ2-7, with 12 bases fitting TRBD2. The J segment lost 3 bases and the V segment lost 1 base, leaving 7 bases of the junction unmatched. This CDR3 is 17 amino acids long. In germline, CDR1 is SGHTA, CDR2 FQGNSA. CDR3: CASSLGLAGGRVYEQYF. CDR3 coding DNA: TGTGCCAGCAGCTTAGGGCTAGCGGGAGGGAGGGTCTACGAGCAGTACTTC.

The rearrangement links TRBV9 to TRBJ2-1; D may be TRBD2 (6 bases). CDR1 is SGDLS and CDR2 is YYNGEE in the germline V gene. V was trimmed by 4 bases and J by 1 base, leaving 12 bases between them. The CDR3 consists of 15 residues. CDR3 protein: CASSPRDLSYNEQFF. CDR3 DNA: TGTGCCAGCAGCCCCCGGGACTTATCCTACAATGAGCAGTTCTTC.